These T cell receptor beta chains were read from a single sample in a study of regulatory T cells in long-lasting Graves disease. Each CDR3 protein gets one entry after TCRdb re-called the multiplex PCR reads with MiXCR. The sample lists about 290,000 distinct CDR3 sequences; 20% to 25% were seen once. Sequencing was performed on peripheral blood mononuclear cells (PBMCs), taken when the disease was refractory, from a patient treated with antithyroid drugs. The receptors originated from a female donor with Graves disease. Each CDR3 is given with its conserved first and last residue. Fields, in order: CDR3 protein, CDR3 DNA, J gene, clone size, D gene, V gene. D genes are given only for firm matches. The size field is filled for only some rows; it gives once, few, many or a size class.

CDR3aa: CASSLESVYNEQFF; CDR3nt: TGTGCCAGCAGCTTAGAGAGCGTTTACAATGAGCAGTTCTTC; j_gene: TRBJ2-1; abundance: NA; d_gene: NA; v_gene: TRBV7-2
CDR3aa: CASSLARASTGELFF; CDR3nt: TGTGCCAGCAGTTTAGCTAGGGCGAGCACCGGGGAGCTGTTTTTT; j_gene: TRBJ2-2; abundance: NA; d_gene: NA; v_gene: TRBV12-3/TRBV12-4
CDR3aa: CATSRTSGQGYGYTF; CDR3nt: TGTGCCACCAGCAGAACCTCCGGACAGGGCTATGGCTACACCTTC; j_gene: TRBJ1-2; abundance: many; d_gene: TRBD1; v_gene: TRBV15
CDR3aa: CASSWAGTGSATNEKLFF; CDR3nt: TGTGCCAGCAGCTGGGCCGGGACAGGGTCGGCAACTAATGAAAAACTGTTTTTT; j_gene: TRBJ1-4; abundance: NA; d_gene: TRBD1; v_gene: TRBV5-5
CDR3aa: CASSLGTTVETQYF; CDR3nt: TGTGCCAGCAGCTTGGGAACAACCGTGGAGACCCAGTACTTC; j_gene: TRBJ2-5; abundance: NA; d_gene: NA; v_gene: TRBV7-2
CDR3aa: CTSSISRRGAGSSGELFF; CDR3nt: TGTACCAGTAGTATCTCCCGGCGCGGAGCAGGGTCCTCCGGGGAGCTGTTTTTT; j_gene: TRBJ2-2; abundance: NA; d_gene: NA; v_gene: TRBV19
CDR3aa: CSASGPGGAYNEQFF; CDR3nt: TGCAGTGCTAGTGGTCCAGGGGGCGCGTACAATGAGCAGTTCTTC; j_gene: TRBJ2-1; abundance: few; d_gene: TRBD1; v_gene: TRBV20-1
CDR3aa: CASSSLGQSSGNTIYF; CDR3nt: TGTGCCAGCAGTTCCCTCGGACAGTCCTCTGGAAACACCATATATTTT; j_gene: TRBJ1-3; abundance: NA; d_gene: NA; v_gene: TRBV2
CDR3aa: CASSSGTSRPYEQYF; CDR3nt: TGTGCCAGCAGCTCAGGGACTAGCCGGCCCTACGAGCAGTACTTC; j_gene: TRBJ2-7; abundance: NA; d_gene: TRBD2; v_gene: TRBV11-2
CDR3aa: CASSFGASGTGGYEQYF; CDR3nt: TGTGCCAGCAGTTTCGGGGCGTCGGGGACAGGGGGATACGAGCAGTACTTC; j_gene: TRBJ2-7; abundance: many; d_gene: TRBD1; v_gene: TRBV12-3/TRBV12-4
CDR3aa: CASRRDASSNQPQHF; CDR3nt: TGTGCCAGCAGGAGGGACGCCTCTAGCAATCAGCCCCAGCATTTT; j_gene: TRBJ1-5; abundance: many; d_gene: NA; v_gene: TRBV2
CDR3aa: CAWSDEHLNTGELFF; CDR3nt: TGTGCCTGGAGTGACGAACATCTGAACACCGGGGAGCTGTTTTTT; j_gene: TRBJ2-2; abundance: NA; d_gene: NA; v_gene: TRBV30
CDR3aa: CASSFSGDGYTF; CDR3nt: TGTGCCAGCAGCTTTAGTGGGGATGGCTACACCTTC; j_gene: TRBJ1-2; abundance: many; d_gene: NA; v_gene: TRBV27
CDR3aa: CATSSPSHYEQYF; CDR3nt: TGTGCCACCAGCAGCCCCAGCCACTACGAGCAGTACTTC; j_gene: TRBJ2-7; abundance: NA; d_gene: NA; v_gene: TRBV15
CDR3aa: CATSPRAVSTEAFF; CDR3nt: TGTGCCACCAGCCCCAGGGCAGTGAGCACTGAAGCTTTCTTT; j_gene: TRBJ1-1; abundance: few; d_gene: NA; v_gene: TRBV15
CDR3aa: CSAFTGGNNEKLFF; CDR3nt: TGCAGCGCATTCACAGGGGGCAATAATGAAAAACTGTTTTTT; j_gene: TRBJ1-4; abundance: few; d_gene: TRBD1; v_gene: TRBV29-1
CDR3aa: CASSLGGGRWGYTF; CDR3nt: TGTGCCAGCAGCTTGGGAGGGGGTAGATGGGGCTACACCTTC; j_gene: TRBJ1-2; abundance: many; d_gene: NA; v_gene: TRBV5-6
CDR3aa: CSALNQGDQPQHF; CDR3nt: TGCAGTGCCCTCAACCAGGGAGATCAGCCCCAGCATTTT; j_gene: TRBJ1-5; abundance: NA; d_gene: NA; v_gene: TRBV20-1
CDR3aa: CASSPRSLTGEHNQPQHF; CDR3nt: TGTGCCAGCAGCCCACGGAGCTTGACAGGGGAACACAATCAGCCCCAGCATTTT; j_gene: TRBJ1-5; abundance: few; d_gene: TRBD1; v_gene: TRBV4-2
CDR3aa: CASSQDPGQGVFNEKLFF; CDR3nt: TGCGCCAGCAGCCAAGACCCGGGACAGGGGGTCTTTAATGAAAAACTGTTTTTT; j_gene: TRBJ1-4; abundance: few; d_gene: TRBD1; v_gene: TRBV4-1
CDR3aa: CSAQHQETQYF; CDR3nt: TGCAGTGCTCAACATCAAGAGACCCAGTACTTC; j_gene: TRBJ2-5; abundance: many; d_gene: NA; v_gene: TRBV20-1
CDR3aa: CSVAGIADTQYF; CDR3nt: TGCAGTGTTGCGGGAATAGCGGATACGCAGTATTTT; j_gene: TRBJ2-3; abundance: few; d_gene: NA; v_gene: TRBV20-1
CDR3aa: CSARTGLAGYEQYF; CDR3nt: TGCAGTGCCAGAACGGGACTAGCGGGCTACGAGCAGTACTTC; j_gene: TRBJ2-7; abundance: NA; d_gene: TRBD2; v_gene: TRBV20-1
CDR3aa: CASSYRTGLQRDTEAFF; CDR3nt: TGTGCCAGCAGTTACCGGACAGGCCTTCAGAGGGACACTGAAGCTTTCTTT; j_gene: TRBJ1-1; abundance: NA; d_gene: TRBD1; v_gene: TRBV6-5
CDR3aa: CASSTRDRADEQYF; CDR3nt: TGTGCCAGCTCGACCCGGGACAGGGCTGACGAGCAGTACTTC; j_gene: TRBJ2-7; abundance: NA; d_gene: TRBD1; v_gene: TRBV18
CDR3aa: CASNRDRGRHEQFF; CDR3nt: TGTGCCAGCAACCGGGACAGGGGAAGGCATGAGCAGTTCTTC; j_gene: TRBJ2-1; abundance: NA; d_gene: TRBD1; v_gene: TRBV28
CDR3aa: CASSFLILGTSGSLVTETQYF; CDR3nt: TGCGCCAGCAGCTTTCTTATTTTAGGGACTAGCGGTTCCCTCGTCACGGAGACCCAGTACTTC; j_gene: TRBJ2-5; abundance: NA; d_gene: TRBD2; v_gene: TRBV5-1
CDR3aa: CASGLAGDEQYF; CDR3nt: TGCGCCAGTGGACTAGCGGGAGACGAGCAGTACTTC; j_gene: TRBJ2-7; abundance: few; d_gene: TRBD2; v_gene: TRBV5-1
CDR3aa: CASSYSSAEGPETQYF; CDR3nt: TGTGCCAGCAGTTACAGTTCCGCGGAAGGTCCAGAGACCCAGTACTTC; j_gene: TRBJ2-5; abundance: NA; d_gene: NA; v_gene: TRBV6-5
CDR3aa: CASDSGCDTKETQYF; CDR3nt: TGCGCCAGCGACTCTGGTTGCGATACAAAAGAGACCCAGTACTTC; j_gene: TRBJ2-5; abundance: NA; d_gene: NA; v_gene: TRBV10-1
CDR3aa: CASSKQGMGEKLFF; CDR3nt: TGTGCCAGCAGTAAACAGGGGATGGGTGAAAAACTGTTTTTT; j_gene: TRBJ1-4; abundance: many; d_gene: TRBD1; v_gene: TRBV12-3/TRBV12-4
CDR3aa: CASNEQGLYNSPLHF; CDR3nt: TGTGCCAGCAATGAGCAGGGGTTATACAATTCACCCCTCCACTTT; j_gene: TRBJ1-6; abundance: many; d_gene: NA; v_gene: TRBV28
CDR3aa: CASSLDGTSGTGELFF; CDR3nt: TGTGCCAGCAGCTTAGATGGGACTAGCGGTACCGGGGAGCTGTTTTTT; j_gene: TRBJ2-2; abundance: NA; d_gene: TRBD2; v_gene: TRBV7-6
CDR3aa: CASSIRDRVNEKLFF; CDR3nt: TGTGCCAGTAGTATCCGGGACAGAGTTAATGAAAAACTGTTTTTT; j_gene: TRBJ1-4; abundance: NA; d_gene: TRBD1; v_gene: TRBV19
CDR3aa: CASSQDYLGGSNTGELFF; CDR3nt: TGTGCCAGCAGCCAAGATTATCTGGGCGGTTCGAACACCGGGGAGCTGTTTTTT; j_gene: TRBJ2-2; abundance: NA; d_gene: NA; v_gene: TRBV11-2
CDR3aa: CSAHTSHPNYGYTF; CDR3nt: TGCAGTGCACATACGTCACACCCTAACTATGGCTACACCTTC; j_gene: TRBJ1-2; abundance: many; d_gene: NA; v_gene: TRBV20-1
CDR3aa: CASSLAPQDYTEAFF; CDR3nt: TGCGCCAGCAGCTTGGCGCCCCAGGACTACACTGAAGCTTTCTTT; j_gene: TRBJ1-1; abundance: few; d_gene: NA; v_gene: TRBV5-1
CDR3aa: CASRSQPPEKLFF; CDR3nt: TGTGCCAGCAGGTCCCAGCCTCCTGAAAAACTGTTTTTT; j_gene: TRBJ1-4; abundance: many; d_gene: NA; v_gene: TRBV28
CDR3aa: CASQLAGSGETQYF; CDR3nt: TGTGCCAGCCAACTAGCGGGAAGCGGAGAGACCCAGTACTTC; j_gene: TRBJ2-5; abundance: many; d_gene: TRBD2; v_gene: TRBV2
CDR3aa: CASSDGGRYNEQFF; CDR3nt: TGCGCCAGCAGTGACGGCGGGAGATACAATGAGCAGTTCTTC; j_gene: TRBJ2-1; abundance: once; d_gene: TRBD2; v_gene: TRBV10-2
CDR3aa: CASSLGSRFYGYTF; CDR3nt: TGTGCCAGCAGCTTAGGCAGCCGTTTCTATGGCTACACCTTC; j_gene: TRBJ1-2; abundance: many; d_gene: NA; v_gene: TRBV11-2
CDR3aa: CASSLGVRTFEETQYF; CDR3nt: TGTGCCAGCAGTTTAGGGGTAAGGACCTTCGAAGAGACCCAGTACTTC; j_gene: TRBJ2-5; abundance: NA; d_gene: NA; v_gene: TRBV12-3/TRBV12-4
CDR3aa: CASRAGGQANQPQHF; CDR3nt: TGTGCCAGCAGAGCCGGGGGACAGGCTAATCAGCCCCAGCATTTT; j_gene: TRBJ1-5; abundance: many; d_gene: TRBD1; v_gene: TRBV9
CDR3aa: CASSPQTSTETQYF; CDR3nt: TGTGCCAGCAGTCCTCAGACTAGCACAGAGACCCAGTACTTC; j_gene: TRBJ2-5; abundance: few; d_gene: TRBD2; v_gene: TRBV12-3/TRBV12-4
CDR3aa: CAGSTPPEDSYGYTF; CDR3nt: TGTGCCGGCAGCACACCTCCTGAGGACAGCTATGGCTACACCTTC; j_gene: TRBJ1-2; abundance: NA; d_gene: NA; v_gene: TRBV9
CDR3aa: CASSSRPARIYGYTF; CDR3nt: TGTGCCAGCAGCTCTAGACCTGCCCGAATCTATGGCTACACCTTC; j_gene: TRBJ1-2; abundance: many; d_gene: NA; v_gene: TRBV28
CDR3aa: CASSFLGIDGYTF; CDR3nt: TGTGCCAGCAGTTTCTTGGGGATAGATGGCTACACCTTC; j_gene: TRBJ1-2; abundance: many; d_gene: NA; v_gene: TRBV28
CDR3aa: CATSIKPFREAFF; CDR3nt: TGTGCCACCAGCATCAAGCCCTTTAGGGAAGCTTTCTTT; j_gene: TRBJ1-1; abundance: few; d_gene: NA; v_gene: TRBV15
CDR3aa: CASSAFGLGESTDTQYF; CDR3nt: TGTGCCAGCAGTGCTTTCGGGCTGGGGGAGTCCACAGATACGCAGTATTTT; j_gene: TRBJ2-3; abundance: NA; d_gene: NA; v_gene: TRBV2
CDR3aa: CSESLGQYF; CDR3nt: TGCAGCGAATCTTTAGGGCAGTACTTC; j_gene: TRBJ2-7; abundance: many; d_gene: NA; v_gene: TRBV20-1
CDR3aa: CASCAEGDEQFF; CDR3nt: TGTGCCAGCTGTGCGGAGGGGGATGAGCAGTTCTTC; j_gene: TRBJ2-1; abundance: few; d_gene: NA; v_gene: TRBV18
CDR3aa: CASSLMGGANEKLFF; CDR3nt: TGTGCCAGCAGTTTAATGGGGGGAGCTAATGAAAAACTGTTTTTT; j_gene: TRBJ1-4; abundance: many; d_gene: NA; v_gene: TRBV12-3/TRBV12-4
CDR3aa: CASSSLLTGNEQFF; CDR3nt: TGCGCCAGCAGCTCCCTCCTGACAGGTAATGAGCAGTTCTTC; j_gene: TRBJ2-1; abundance: few; d_gene: NA; v_gene: TRBV5-1